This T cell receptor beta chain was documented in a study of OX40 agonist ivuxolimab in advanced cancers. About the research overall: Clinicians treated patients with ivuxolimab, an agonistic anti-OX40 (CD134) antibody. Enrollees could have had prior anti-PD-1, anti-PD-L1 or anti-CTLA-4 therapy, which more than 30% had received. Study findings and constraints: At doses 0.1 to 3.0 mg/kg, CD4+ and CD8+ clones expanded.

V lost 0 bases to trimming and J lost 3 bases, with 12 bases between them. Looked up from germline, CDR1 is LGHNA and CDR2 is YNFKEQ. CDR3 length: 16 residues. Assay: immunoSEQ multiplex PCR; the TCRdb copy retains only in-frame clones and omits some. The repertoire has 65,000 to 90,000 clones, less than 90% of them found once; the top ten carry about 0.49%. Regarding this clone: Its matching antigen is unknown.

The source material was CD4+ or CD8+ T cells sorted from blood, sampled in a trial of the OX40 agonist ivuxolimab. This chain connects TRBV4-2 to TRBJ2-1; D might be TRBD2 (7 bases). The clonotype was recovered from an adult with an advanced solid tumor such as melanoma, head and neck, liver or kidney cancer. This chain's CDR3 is CASSQDKGGVYNEQFF. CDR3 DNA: TGTGCCAGCAGCCAAGATAAAGGGGGGGTCTACAATGAGCAGTTCTTC.